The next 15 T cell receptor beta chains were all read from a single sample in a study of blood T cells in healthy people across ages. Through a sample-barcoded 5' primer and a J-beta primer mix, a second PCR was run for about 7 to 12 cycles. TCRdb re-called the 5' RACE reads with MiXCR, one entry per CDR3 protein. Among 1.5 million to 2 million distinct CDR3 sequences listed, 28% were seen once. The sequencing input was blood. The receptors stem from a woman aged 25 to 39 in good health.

The CDR3 sequence is CATSDLNAPTDTQYF. The CDR3 DNA is TGTGCCACCAGTGATTTGAACGCTCCGACAGATACGCAGTATTTT. The chain recombines TRBV24-1 with TRBJ2-3, with unresolved D. CDR1 is KGHDR, CDR2 SFDVKD, per germline. V gave up 0 bases and J gave up 3 bases, with 9 bases separating them. This CDR3 contains 15 residues.

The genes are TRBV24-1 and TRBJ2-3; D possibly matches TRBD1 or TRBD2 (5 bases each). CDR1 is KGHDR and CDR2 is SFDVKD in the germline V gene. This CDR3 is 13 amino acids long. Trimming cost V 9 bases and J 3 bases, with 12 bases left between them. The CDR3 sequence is CATAGWGTDTQYF. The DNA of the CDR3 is TGTGCCACCGCCGGTTGGGGGACAGATACGCAGTATTTT.

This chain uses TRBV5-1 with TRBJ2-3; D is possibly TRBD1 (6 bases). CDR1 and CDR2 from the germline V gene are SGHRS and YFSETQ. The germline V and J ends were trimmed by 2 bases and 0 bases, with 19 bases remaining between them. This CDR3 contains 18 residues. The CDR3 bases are TGCGCCAGCAGCTTCGGGAAGTGGGGGCGACCTAGCACAGATACGCAGTATTTT. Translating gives CASSFGKWGRPSTDTQYF. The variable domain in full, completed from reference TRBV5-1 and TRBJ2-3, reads KAGVTQTPRYLIKTRGQQVTLSCSPISGHRSVSWYQQTPGQGLQFLFEYFSETQRNKGNFPGRFSGRQFSNSRSEMNVSTLELGDSALYLCASSFGKWGRPSTDTQYFGPGTRLTVL.

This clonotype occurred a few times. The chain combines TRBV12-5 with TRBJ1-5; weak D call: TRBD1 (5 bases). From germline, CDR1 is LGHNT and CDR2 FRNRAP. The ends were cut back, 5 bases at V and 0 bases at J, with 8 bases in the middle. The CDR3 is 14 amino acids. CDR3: CASGPDSSNQPQHF. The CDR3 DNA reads TGTGCTAGTGGTCCCGACAGTAGCAATCAGCCCCAGCATTTT.

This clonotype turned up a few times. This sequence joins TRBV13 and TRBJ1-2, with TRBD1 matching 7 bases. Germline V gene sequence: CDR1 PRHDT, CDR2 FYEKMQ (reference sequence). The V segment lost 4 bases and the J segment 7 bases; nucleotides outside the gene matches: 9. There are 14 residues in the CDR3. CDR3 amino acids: CASSYQTGSSGYTF. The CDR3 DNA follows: TGTGCCAGCAGCTACCAGACAGGGTCCTCTGGCTACACCTTC.

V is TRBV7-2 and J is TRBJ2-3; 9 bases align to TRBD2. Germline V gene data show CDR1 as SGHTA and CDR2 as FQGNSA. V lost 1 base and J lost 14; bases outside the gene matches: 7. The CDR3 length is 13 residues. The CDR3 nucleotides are TGTGCCAGCAGCTTAGGAGGGACTAGCTTTCCGTATTTT. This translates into CASSLGGTSFPYF. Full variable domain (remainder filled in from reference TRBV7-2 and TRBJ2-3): GAGVSQSPSNKVTEKGKDVELRCDPISGHTALYWYRQSLGQGLEFLIYFQGNSAPDKSGLPSDRFSAERTGGSVSTLTIQRTQQEDSAVYLCASSLGGTSFPYFGPGTRLTVL.

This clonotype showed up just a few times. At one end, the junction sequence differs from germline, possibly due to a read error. CDR3 coding DNA: TGTGCCGGCAGGTACAGGGTTGATCAGCCCCAGCATTTT. Translation: CAGRYRVDQPQHF. The chain employs TRBV6-6 and TRBJ1-5, with D maybe TRBD1 (6 bases). The CDR3 consists of 13 residues. Germline values: CDR1 MNHNY, CDR2 SVGAGI (reference sequence).

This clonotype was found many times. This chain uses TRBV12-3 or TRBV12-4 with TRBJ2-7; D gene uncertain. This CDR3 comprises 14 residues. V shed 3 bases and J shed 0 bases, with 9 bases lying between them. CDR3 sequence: CASSFRHSSYEQYF. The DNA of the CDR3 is TGTGCCAGCAGTTTCCGACATAGCTCCTACGAGCAGTACTTC.

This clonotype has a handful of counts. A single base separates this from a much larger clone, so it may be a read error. This chain's CDR3 is CASTNRGNEQYF. CDR3 bases: TGTGCCAGCACCAACCGGGGGAATGAGCAGTACTTC. The chain employs TRBV6-5 and TRBJ2-7, with D tentatively TRBD2 (6 bases). The CDR3 extends over 12 amino acids. Trimming shortened V by 7 bases and J by 7 bases, and 14 bases separated the two germline ends. Germline V gene lookup returns CDR1 MNHEY and CDR2 SVGAGI.

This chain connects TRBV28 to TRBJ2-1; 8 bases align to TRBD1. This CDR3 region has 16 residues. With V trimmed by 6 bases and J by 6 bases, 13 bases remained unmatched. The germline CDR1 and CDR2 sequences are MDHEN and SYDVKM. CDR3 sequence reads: CASSPLGQGGANEQFF. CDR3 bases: TGTGCCAGCAGCCCCCTCGGACAGGGTGGGGCCAATGAGCAGTTCTTC.

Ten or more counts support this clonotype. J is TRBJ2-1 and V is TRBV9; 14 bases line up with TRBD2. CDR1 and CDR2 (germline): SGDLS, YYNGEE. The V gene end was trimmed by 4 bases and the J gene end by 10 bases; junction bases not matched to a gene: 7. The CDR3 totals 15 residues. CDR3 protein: CASSPGLAGAGEQFF. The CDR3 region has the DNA TGTGCCAGCAGCCCGGGACTAGCGGGAGCAGGGGAGCAGTTCTTC.

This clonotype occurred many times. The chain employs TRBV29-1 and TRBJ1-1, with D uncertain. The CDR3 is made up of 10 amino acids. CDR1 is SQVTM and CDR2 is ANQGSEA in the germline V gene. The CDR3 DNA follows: TGCAGTGGTATGAACACTGAAGCTTTCTTT. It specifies CSGMNTEAFF.

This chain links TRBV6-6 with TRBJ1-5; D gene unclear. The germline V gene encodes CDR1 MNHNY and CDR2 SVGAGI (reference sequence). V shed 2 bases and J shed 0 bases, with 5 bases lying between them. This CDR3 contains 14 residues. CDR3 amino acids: CASSYGFSNQPQHF. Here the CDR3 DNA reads TGTGCCAGCAGTTACGGATTTAGCAATCAGCCCCAGCATTTT.

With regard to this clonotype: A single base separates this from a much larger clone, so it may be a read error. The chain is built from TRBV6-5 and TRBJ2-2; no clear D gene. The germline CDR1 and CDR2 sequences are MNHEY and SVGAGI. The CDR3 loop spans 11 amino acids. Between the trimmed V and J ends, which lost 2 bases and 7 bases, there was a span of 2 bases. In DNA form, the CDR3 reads TGTGCCAGCAGTTACATCGGGGAGCTGTTTTTT. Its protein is CASSYIGELFF.

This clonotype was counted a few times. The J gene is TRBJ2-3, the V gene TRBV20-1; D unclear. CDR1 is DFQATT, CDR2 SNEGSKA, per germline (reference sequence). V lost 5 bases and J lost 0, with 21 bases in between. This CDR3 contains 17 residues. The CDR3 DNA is TGCAGTGCTCCTACCCTCGGGCCAGTCCGAAGCACAGATACGCAGTATTTT. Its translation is CSAPTLGPVRSTDTQYF.